One and the same sample provided the 2 T cell receptor beta chains below, sequenced in a study of cytomegalovirus exposure and HLA in healthy donors. 60 Vbeta and 13 Jbeta primers were used in PCR. Generated by immunoSEQ multiplex PCR, the TCRdb table keeps only in-frame clones and is missing some. The sample shows over 130,000 clones, approximately 85% of them seen only once. Material for sequencing was PBMCs. Receptors originate from a woman in her forties in good health and CMV-seronegative.

The rearrangement uses TRBV21-1 and TRBJ2-1; the D call in the table, TRBD2, was not verified against the DNA. TRBV21-1 is annotated as a pseudogene. CDR3 size: 15 residues. Written as DNA, the CDR3 is TGTGCCAGCAGCCCAACGGGACTAGCTGCCCCCGAGCAGTTCTTC. Translating gives CASSPTGLAAPEQFF.

The rearrangement uses TRBV6-5 and TRBJ1-5; 7 nucleotides align to TRBD1. The ends lost 5 bases at V and 6 bases at J; junction bases unmatched: 7. The V gene's germline CDR1 is MNHEY and CDR2 SVGAGI. The CDR3 covers 14 residues. Written as DNA, the CDR3 is TGTGCCAGCAGTCCTCGACAGGGTGGTCAGCCCCAGCATTTT. Translating it yields CASSPRQGGQPQHF.